These 18 T cell receptor beta chains were sequenced from one sample in a study of T cell clones after liver transplantation. Some clones are missing from TCRdb's copy, which holds only in-frame ones; the method was immunoSEQ multiplex PCR. This sample carries over 50,000 clones, about 88% of them seen once, and the ten largest clones take around 8.5%. The specimen was CD4+ T cells from blood, collected before liver transplant. Every receptor here comes from a human donor who received a liver transplant.

This rearrangement joins TRBV6-1 to TRBJ2-5, with D possibly matching TRBD2 (5 bases). Germline CDR1 MNHNS, CDR2 SASEGT. V lost 2 bases and J lost 5, with 12 bases in between. The length of the CDR3 is 14 residues. CDR3 in amino acids: CASSELSAVETQYF. The CDR3 DNA reads TGTGCCAGCAGTGAACTCTCAGCGGTGGAGACCCAGTACTTC.

The chain couples TRBV12-2 to TRBJ1-3; the D segment call TRBD1 is taken from the table without a DNA check. TRBV12-2 counts as a pseudogene. This CDR3 is 16 amino acids long. CDR3 sequence: CASRLVQVKPGNTIYF. The CDR3 bases are TGTGCAAGTCGCTTAGTCCAGGTGAAACCTGGAAACACCATATATTTT.

The rearrangement joins TRBV11-2 to TRBJ1-4; TRBD1 agrees at 10 bases. J was trimmed by 6 bases and V by 4 bases; bases with no gene match: 2. Germline V gene data show CDR1 as SGHAT and CDR2 as FQNNGV. The CDR3 covers 14 residues. CDR3 residues: CASSSGTGDEKLFF. CDR3 in DNA: TGTGCCAGCAGCTCCGGGACAGGGGATGAAAAACTGTTTTTT.

The chain combines TRBV11-3 with TRBJ2-2, with D perhaps matching TRBD1 (6 bases). The V and J ends lost 5 bases and 2 bases respectively, with 15 bases between them. The CDR3 loop spans 16 amino acids. Germline lookup yields CDR1 SGHNT and CDR2 YENEEA. This CDR3 is CASSHRTDPNTGELFF. CDR3 DNA sequence: TGTGCCAGCAGCCATAGGACAGATCCAAACACCGGGGAGCTGTTTTTT.

The chain joins TRBV7-2 to TRBJ2-5, with D unclear. CDR3 length: 12 residues. The V end lost 3 bases, the J end lost 5 bases, and 7 bases lay between the germline ends. Germline V gene sequence: CDR1 SGHTA, CDR2 FQGNSA. In nucleotides, the CDR3 is TGTGCCAGCAGCTTCGGACCGGAGACCCAGTACTTC. It encodes CASSFGPETQYF.

This sequence joins TRBV5-1 and TRBJ2-2; D not certain. The germline V gene encodes CDR1 SGHRS and CDR2 YFSETQ. The CDR3 loop spans 14 amino acids. Trimming cost V 6 bases and J 6 bases, with 15 bases left between them. CDR3 bases: TGCGCCAGCAAAGAGACACCTACCCCCGGGGAGCTGTTTTTT. It is translated as CASKETPTPGELFF.

This chain links TRBV5-6 with TRBJ2-7, with D unresolved. V lost 4 bases and J 0 bases, leaving 5 bases between the germline ends. Germline V lookup: CDR1 SGHDT, CDR2 YYEEEE. The CDR3 is 12 residues long. The CDR3 protein is CASSRNSYEQYF. For the CDR3, the DNA is TGTGCCAGCAGCCGTAACTCCTACGAGCAGTACTTC.

This chain uses TRBV7-9 with TRBJ2-3, with D unclear. The CDR3 loop spans 13 amino acids. Trimming took off 5 bases at V and 6 bases at J, with 12 bases between the two ends. CDR1 and CDR2 (germline): SEHNR, FQNEAQ (reference sequence). As DNA, the CDR3 is TGTGCCAGCAGCCAAGACGGTCTGGATACGCAGTATTTT. Its translation is CASSQDGLDTQYF.

This chain connects TRBV19 to TRBJ1-2; D perhaps matches TRBD1 (5 bases). The CDR3 is 16 residues long. The germline V gene encodes CDR1 LNHDA and CDR2 SQIVND (reference sequence). V was shortened by 1 base and J by 3 bases, with 15 bases between the two germline ends. CDR3 loop: CASSIGDVPSHYGYTF. The CDR3 DNA reads TGTGCCAGTAGTATAGGGGACGTCCCCAGCCACTATGGCTACACCTTC.

This clone came up once. The chain links TRBV9 to TRBJ2-5; 11 bases map to TRBD2. Per germline, CDR1 SGDLS and CDR2 YYNGEE. V dropped 3 bases and J dropped 2; count of bases not matched to a gene: 6. This CDR3 contains 16 residues. CDR3 protein: CASSAQGLAGQETQYF. CDR3 nucleotides: TGTGCCAGCAGCGCCCAAGGACTAGCGGGTCAAGAGACCCAGTACTTC.

The V call is TRBV5-4, the J call TRBJ2-7; TRBD2 aligns across 8 bases. With V trimmed by 4 bases and J by 0 bases, 9 bases remained unmatched. CDR1 SGHNT and CDR2 YYREEE come from the germline V gene (reference sequence). This CDR3 has 16 amino acids. The CDR3 loop reads CASSPRSGSLSYEQYF. The CDR3 DNA follows: TGTGCCAGCAGCCCTCGAAGCGGGAGCCTCTCCTACGAGCAGTACTTC.

This sequence joins TRBV29-1 and TRBJ1-4; possible D gene TRBD1, 5 bases. This CDR3 comprises 12 residues. Germline lookup yields CDR1 SQVTM and CDR2 ANQGSEA. Between the trimmed V and J ends, which lost 4 bases and 7 bases, there was a span of 10 bases. As DNA, the CDR3 is TGCAGCGTTGGCAGGGAGGGTGAAAAACTGTTTTTT. Protein product: CSVGREGEKLFF.

V usage is TRBV6-4 and J usage is TRBJ2-1; D may match TRBD1 or TRBD2 (6 bases each). CDR3 length equals 15 residues. V was cut by 2 bases and J by 7 bases, with 15 bases left in between. Germline V gene data show CDR1 as MRHNA and CDR2 as SNTAGT. CDR3 loop: CASSDEGGPWNEQFF. The CDR3 DNA is TGTGCCAGCAGTGACGAGGGGGGCCCGTGGAATGAGCAGTTCTTC.

The V gene is TRBV7-2, the J gene TRBJ2-4; TRBD2 might be the D (6 bases). CDR3 length equals 14 residues. Germline V lookup: CDR1 SGHTA, CDR2 FQGNSA. V lost 5 bases to trimming and J lost 6 bases, with 14 bases between them. The CDR3 DNA reads as TGTGCCAGCAGCCATGGGGACTTTAGAAACATTCAGTACTTC. Translation: CASSHGDFRNIQYF.

The chain couples TRBV5-1 to TRBJ2-5; TRBD1 agrees at 8 bases. Germline CDR1 is SGHRS and CDR2 is YFSETQ. The V segment lost 2 bases and the J segment 2 bases; nucleotides outside the gene matches: 8. The CDR3 runs 16 residues. The CDR3 region is CASSLGAGGVQETQYF. DNA of the CDR3: TGCGCCAGCAGCTTAGGGGCAGGGGGCGTTCAAGAGACCCAGTACTTC.

The chain employs TRBV6-5 and TRBJ2-4; possibly TRBD1 or TRBD2 for D (5 bases each). CDR1 MNHEY and CDR2 SVGAGI come from the germline V gene. There are 16 residues in the CDR3. The V end was cut by 4 bases, the J end by 9 bases, with 22 bases between. CDR3 nucleotide sequence: TGTGCCAGCAGTTCCATCCCAGGGAGTGGTTTGAGCATTCAGTACTTC. Residues: CASSSIPGSGLSIQYF.

The rearrangement uses TRBV28 and TRBJ2-7, with 8 bases lining up with TRBD2. V trimming: 5 bases; J trimming: 2 bases; junction bases outside the gene matches: 2. Looked up from germline, CDR1 is MDHEN and CDR2 is SYDVKM. The CDR3 consists of 13 residues. Here the CDR3 reads CASSRGGTYEQYF. CDR3 nucleotides: TGTGCCAGCAGTCGGGGGGGGACCTACGAGCAGTACTTC.

The chain combines TRBV11-1 with TRBJ2-7; maybe TRBD2 (5 bases). Between the trimmed V and J ends, which lost 6 bases and 0 bases, there was a span of 12 bases. There are 14 residues in the CDR3. In germline, CDR1 is SGHAT, CDR2 FQDESV (reference sequence). The CDR3 nucleotides read TGTGCCAGCAGGCCAACAGCGGCCTCCTACGAGCAGTACTTC. Amino acids: CASRPTAASYEQYF.